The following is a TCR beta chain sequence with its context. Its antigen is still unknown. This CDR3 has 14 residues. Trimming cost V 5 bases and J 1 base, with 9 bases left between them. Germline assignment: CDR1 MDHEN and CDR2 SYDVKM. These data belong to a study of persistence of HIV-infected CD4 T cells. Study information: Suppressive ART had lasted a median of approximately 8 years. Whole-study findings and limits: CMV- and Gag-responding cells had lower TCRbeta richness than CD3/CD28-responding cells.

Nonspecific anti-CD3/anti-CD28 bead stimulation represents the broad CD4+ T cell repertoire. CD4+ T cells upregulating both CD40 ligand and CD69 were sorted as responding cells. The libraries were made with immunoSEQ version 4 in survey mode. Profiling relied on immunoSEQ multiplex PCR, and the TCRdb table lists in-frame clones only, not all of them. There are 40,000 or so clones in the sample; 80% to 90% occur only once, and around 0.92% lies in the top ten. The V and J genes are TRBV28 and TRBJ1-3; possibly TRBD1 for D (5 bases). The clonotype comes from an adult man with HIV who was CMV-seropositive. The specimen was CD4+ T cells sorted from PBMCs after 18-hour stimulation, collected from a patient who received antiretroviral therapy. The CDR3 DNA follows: TGTGCCAGCAGTGGCGGGACGTCTGGAAACACCATATATTTT. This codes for CASSGGTSGNTIYF.